This paragraph covers one T cell receptor (beta chain) sequence. This entry is derived from a study of regulatory T cells in long-lasting Graves disease. Trimming removed 5 bases from V and 0 bases from J, with 12 bases in between. The CDR3 covers 15 residues. Germline CDR1 and CDR2: MNHEY and SMNVEV (reference sequence). Documented time point: newly diagnosed GD, antithyroid drugs for less than 3 months. From RNA extracted from PBMCs, the TCR library was made. About 10 milliliters of peripheral blood were taken and placed in EDTA tubes. Researchers made TCR beta libraries by using iRepertoire HTBI primers and running Arm-PCR on CDR3 regions. MiXCR, applied by TCRdb to the multiplex PCR reads, yields one record per CDR3 protein. The sample holds around 480,000 distinct CDR3 sequences, around 15% seen once. The sample was also linked to a second study, of T cells in Graves' hyperthyroidism and ophthalmopathy.

This receptor was taken from a man in his forties or fifties with Graves disease. This rearrangement joins TRBV27 to TRBJ2-3; D ambiguous. The sequencing used peripheral blood mononuclear cells (PBMCs), collected at new diagnosis, from a patient treated with antithyroid drugs. The CDR3 DNA reads as TGTGCCAGCAGTCGGACCCCCCTTAGCACAGATACGCAGTATTTT. Protein sequence: CASSRTPLSTDTQYF.